A single sample gave rise to the 10 T cell receptor beta chains below, sequenced in a study of identical twins. TCRdb passed the 5' RACE reads through MiXCR, listing each CDR3 protein once. The table has hundreds of thousands of distinct CDR3 sequences, roughly an eighth seen once. Sequencing was carried out using memory (CD45RO+) T cells sorted from blood. The receptor set was obtained from a woman between 18 and 29 years old in good health.

This clonotype has a handful of counts. V and J are TRBV20-1 and TRBJ2-7; D is perhaps TRBD1 or TRBD2 (7 bases each). CDR3 length equals 12 residues. Between the trimmed V and J ends, which lost 7 bases and 5 bases, there was a span of 15 bases. Germline loops: CDR1 DFQATT, CDR2 SNEGSKA (reference sequence). The CDR3 bases are TGCAGTGTCGGGGGAGGGGGCGACGAGCAGTACTTC. This sequence encodes CSVGGGGDEQYF.

This clonotype was seen many times. The chain recombines TRBV5-6 with TRBJ2-7; D might be TRBD1 or TRBD2, each matching 5 bases. The V end lost 2 bases, the J end lost 1 base, and 13 bases lay between the germline ends. The germline V gene encodes CDR1 SGHDT and CDR2 YYEEEE. This CDR3 is built from 15 residues. The DNA for the CDR3 is TGTGCCAGCAGCTTTAACGGGGCAGGATCCTACGAGCAGTACTTC. Its protein product is CASSFNGAGSYEQYF. The complete variable domain, with remaining parts taken from reference TRBV5-6 and TRBJ2-7, reads DAGVTQSPTHLIKTRGQQVTLRCSPKSGHDTVSWYQQALGQGPQFIFQYYEEEERQRGNFPDRFSGHQFPNYSSELNVNALLLGDSALYLCASSFNGAGSYEQYFGPGTRLTVT.

At least ten counts were recorded for this clonotype. The genes are TRBV20-1 and TRBJ2-3; TRBD2 aligns across 12 bases. V trimming: 5 bases; J trimming: 6 bases; junction bases outside the gene matches: 18. Per germline, CDR1 DFQATT and CDR2 SNEGSKA (reference sequence). The CDR3 has 18 amino acids. The CDR3 DNA is TGCAGTGCTGAACTAATTACTAGCGGGGGGACCACACATGATACGCAGTATTTT. Translation: CSAELITSGGTTHDTQYF.

This clonotype was detected a few times. This chain links TRBV7-9 with TRBJ1-2; D unclear. CDR3 size: 14 residues. V lost 6 bases to trimming and J lost 4 bases, with 15 bases between them. Per the germline V gene, CDR1 is SEHNR and CDR2 is FQNEAQ (reference sequence). The CDR3 spells CASSPPGRSYGYTF. The DNA for the CDR3 is TGTGCCAGCAGTCCACCCGGGCGGTCCTATGGCTACACCTTC.

This clonotype was seen a few times. V and J are TRBV6-2 or TRBV6-3 and TRBJ1-1, with unresolved D. V was clipped by 5 bases and J by 5 bases, with 6 bases between them. This CDR3 contains 11 residues. The V gene's germline CDR1 is MNHEY and CDR2 SVGEGT. CDR3 nucleotide sequence: TGTGCCAGCAGTGTTAAAACTGAAGCTTTCTTT. Protein sequence: CASSVKTEAFF.

The chain has TRBV2 and TRBJ2-1; a weak D match, TRBD1 (6 bases). Germline loops: CDR1 SNHLY, CDR2 FYNNEI. The CDR3 covers 13 residues. Trimming removed 7 bases from V and 10 bases from J, with 17 bases in between. CDR3 sequence: CASTMDPGAEQFF. The CDR3, as DNA: TGTGCCAGCACCATGGACCCAGGGGCCGAGCAGTTCTTC.

There are many counts of this clonotype. V usage is TRBV21-1 and J usage is TRBJ2-3; the DNA was not compared with TRBD2, the D call given in the table. TRBV21-1 is a pseudogene. This CDR3 has 17 amino acids. CDR3 sequence: CASSKGDRGPWKDTQYF. Written as DNA, the CDR3 is TGTGCCAGCAGCAAAGGAGACCGGGGACCATGGAAAGATACGCAGTATTTT.

V gene TRBV20-1 combines with J gene TRBJ2-3, with 12 bases fitting TRBD2. This CDR3 region has 16 residues. Germline CDR1 reads DFQATT; CDR2 reads SNEGSKA (reference sequence). After removal of 1 base from V and 5 bases from J, the junction contained 7 bases not matched to a gene. Here the CDR3 reads CSARVGLAGGGDTQYF. In DNA, the CDR3 is TGCAGTGCTAGAGTGGGGCTAGCGGGAGGGGGAGATACGCAGTATTTT.

This clonotype was counted only a few times. The rearrangement uses TRBV20-1 and TRBJ2-7, with D tentatively TRBD1 (6 bases). Trimming left V 6 bases short and J 3 bases short, with 12 bases between. The CDR3 consists of 12 residues. Germline CDR1 is DFQATT and CDR2 is SNEGSKA (reference sequence). CDR3 nucleotides: TGCAGTGCCGGTCCACAGGGCTACGAGCAGTACTTC. It codes for CSAGPQGYEQYF.

The V call is TRBV5-1, the J call TRBJ1-2; tentative D call: TRBD1 (5 bases). V lost 6 bases to trimming and J lost 2 bases, with 17 bases between them. Germline V lookup: CDR1 SGHRS, CDR2 YFSETQ. There are 15 residues in the CDR3. CDR3 in amino acids: CASTPQGKENYGYTF. DNA for the CDR3: TGCGCCAGCACACCCCAGGGAAAGGAGAACTATGGCTACACCTTC.